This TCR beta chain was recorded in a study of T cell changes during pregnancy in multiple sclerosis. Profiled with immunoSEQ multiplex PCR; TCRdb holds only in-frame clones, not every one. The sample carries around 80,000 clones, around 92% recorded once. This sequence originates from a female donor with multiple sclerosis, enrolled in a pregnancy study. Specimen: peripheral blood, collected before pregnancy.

The CDR3 is CASREGLAGYSSYEQYF. CDR3 in DNA: TGCGCCAGCAGGGAGGGACTAGCGGGCTATAGCTCCTACGAGCAGTACTTC. The chain carries TRBV10-2 and TRBJ2-7, with 12 nucleotides matching TRBD2. Germline V gives CDR1 WSHSY, CDR2 SAAADI. The length of the CDR3 is 17 residues. Trimming at V came to 6 bases and at J to 0 bases, leaving 9 bases not matched to a gene.